This is a list of T cell receptor beta chains from one sample in a study of TIL therapy for anti-PD-1-resistant metastatic lung cancer. TCRdb's copy holds only in-frame clones and misses some; the assay was immunoSEQ multiplex PCR. The sample contains 95,000 or so clones, under 70% of which appear only once. The material sequenced was tumor tissue, taken at baseline. Source of these receptors: a person aged 25 to 80 with non-small cell lung cancer. CDR3s include the opening cysteine and the closing phenylalanine or tryptophan. Each record gives: V gene, clone size, D gene, J gene, CDR3 DNA, CDR3 protein. D genes are given only for firm matches. Clone size, where shown, is once, few, many, or a class for clones that have expanded.

v_gene: TRBV5-6; abundance: NA; d_gene: NA; j_gene: TRBJ2-3; CDR3nt: TGTGCCAGCAGCTTATTCTCACTCCCGGGAGATACGCAGTATTTT; CDR3aa: CASSLFSLPGDTQYF
v_gene: TRBV2; abundance: NA; d_gene: NA; j_gene: TRBJ1-6; CDR3nt: TGTGCCAGGCGGGACTTCAACTCCTATAATTCACCCCTCCACTTT; CDR3aa: CARRDFNSYNSPLHF
v_gene: TRBV14; abundance: NA; d_gene: NA; j_gene: TRBJ2-2; CDR3nt: TGTGCCAGCAGCCTCCTTGAGGGAGCAGGCGCCGGGGAGCTGTTTTTT; CDR3aa: CASSLLEGAGAGELFF
v_gene: TRBV5-1; abundance: NA; d_gene: NA; j_gene: TRBJ2-1; CDR3nt: TGCGCCAGCAGCGAGGCCAATGAGCAGTTCTTC; CDR3aa: CASSEANEQFF
v_gene: TRBV7-9; abundance: NA; d_gene: TRBD2; j_gene: TRBJ2-5; CDR3nt: TGTGCCAGCAGCTTGCACGGACTAGCGGGGGAGACCCAGTACTTC; CDR3aa: CASSLHGLAGETQYF
v_gene: TRBV5-1; abundance: NA; d_gene: NA; j_gene: TRBJ2-2; CDR3nt: TGCGCCAGCAGCTTATCGGCTCCCACCGGGGAGCTGTTTTTT; CDR3aa: CASSLSAPTGELFF
v_gene: TRBV7-8; abundance: once; d_gene: NA; j_gene: TRBJ1-2; CDR3nt: TGTGCCAGCAGCTTGAATTTGGAGGGCTACACCTTC; CDR3aa: CASSLNLEGYTF
v_gene: TRBV3-1/TRBV3-2; abundance: NA; d_gene: NA; j_gene: TRBJ2-7; CDR3nt: TGTGCCAGCAGCCAATCCCAGGGCTACTCCTACGAGCAGTACTTC; CDR3aa: CASSQSQGYSYEQYF
v_gene: TRBV4-1; abundance: NA; d_gene: NA; j_gene: TRBJ2-5; CDR3nt: TGCGCCAGCAGCCAAGGGGTGACGGAGACCCAGTACTTC; CDR3aa: CASSQGVTETQYF
v_gene: TRBV6-2/TRBV6-3; abundance: NA; d_gene: TRBD1; j_gene: TRBJ1-6; CDR3nt: TGTGCCAGCACCCCGGGACAGAGACTATCACCCCTCCACTTT; CDR3aa: CASTPGQRLSPLHF
v_gene: TRBV6-6; abundance: few; d_gene: NA; j_gene: TRBJ1-4; CDR3nt: TGTGCCAGCAGCACGGGGCGGGAAAAACTGTTTTTT; CDR3aa: CASSTGREKLFF
v_gene: TRBV27; abundance: few; d_gene: TRBD1; j_gene: TRBJ2-2; CDR3nt: TGTGCCAGCAGTCTATTAATGACAGGGGGAAGCACCGGGGAGCTGTTTTTT; CDR3aa: CASSLLMTGGSTGELFF
v_gene: TRBV6-5; abundance: NA; d_gene: NA; j_gene: TRBJ2-5; CDR3nt: TGTGCCAGCAGCAACAGGTACCAAGAGACCCAGTACTTC; CDR3aa: CASSNRYQETQYF
v_gene: TRBV6-5; abundance: many; d_gene: NA; j_gene: TRBJ1-4; CDR3nt: TGTGCCAGCAGAAGGACAGCAACTAATGAAAAACTGTTTTTT; CDR3aa: CASRRTATNEKLFF
v_gene: TRBV7-9; abundance: medium-sized; d_gene: TRBD1; j_gene: TRBJ2-7; CDR3nt: TGTGCCAGCAGCGGCTGGGGGACAGGGAACGAGCAGTACTTC; CDR3aa: CASSGWGTGNEQYF
v_gene: TRBV11-3; abundance: NA; d_gene: NA; j_gene: TRBJ2-1; CDR3nt: TGTGCCAGCAGCTTAAATAGGAGGGGCCTTGTTACTAATTACAATGAGCAGTTCTTC; CDR3aa: CASSLNRRGLVTNYNEQFF
v_gene: TRBV27; abundance: NA; d_gene: NA; j_gene: TRBJ1-3; CDR3nt: TGTGCCAGCAGTCCTAGGAGGGGTGAGACCATATATTTT; CDR3aa: CASSPRRGETIYF
v_gene: TRBV30; abundance: few; d_gene: NA; j_gene: TRBJ1-5; CDR3nt: TGTGCCTGGAGTGTGCAAAGAGGTCAGCCCCAGCATTTT; CDR3aa: CAWSVQRGQPQHF
v_gene: TRBV9; abundance: medium-sized; d_gene: NA; j_gene: TRBJ1-4; CDR3nt: TGTGCCAGCAGCGTTCGGGCTACTAATGAAAAACTGTTTTTT; CDR3aa: CASSVRATNEKLFF
v_gene: TRBV4-3; abundance: NA; d_gene: NA; j_gene: TRBJ1-2; CDR3nt: TGCGCCAGCAGCCCTTCCCTCGGGAGGAACAACTATGGCTACACCTTC; CDR3aa: CASSPSLGRNNYGYTF
v_gene: TRBV28; abundance: few; d_gene: NA; j_gene: TRBJ1-2; CDR3nt: TGTGCCAGCAGTAACCTAAGGGAGCTATGGTATGGCTACACCTTC; CDR3aa: CASSNLRELWYGYTF
v_gene: TRBV7-8; abundance: NA; d_gene: NA; j_gene: TRBJ1-2; CDR3nt: TGTGCCAGCAGCTTAGAGGGGACCCTAGTAGCTAACTATGGCTACACCTTC; CDR3aa: CASSLEGTLVANYGYTF
v_gene: TRBV5-1; abundance: once; d_gene: NA; j_gene: TRBJ2-5; CDR3nt: TGCGCCAGCAGCGGCACAGCTCAAGAGACCCAGTACTTC; CDR3aa: CASSGTAQETQYF
v_gene: TRBV7-9; abundance: few; d_gene: NA; j_gene: TRBJ2-5; CDR3nt: TGTGCCAGCAGCTTAGAGCAAGAGACCCAGTACTTC; CDR3aa: CASSLEQETQYF
v_gene: TRBV28; abundance: NA; d_gene: NA; j_gene: TRBJ1-5; CDR3nt: TGTGCCAGCAGTTTCCGAGGGGCTTCGTATCAGCCCCAGCATTTT; CDR3aa: CASSFRGASYQPQHF
v_gene: TRBV10-3; abundance: few; d_gene: NA; j_gene: TRBJ2-2; CDR3nt: TGTGCCATCAGTGAGTCTGGAAGATCTGGTGCCGGGGAGCTGTTTTTT; CDR3aa: CAISESGRSGAGELFF
v_gene: TRBV10-3; abundance: once; d_gene: TRBD1; j_gene: TRBJ1-1; CDR3nt: TGTGCCATCAGTGAGTCGTCGTCTTGGGGGACAGGGGGAAACACTGAAGCTTTCTTT; CDR3aa: CAISESSSWGTGGNTEAFF
v_gene: TRBV18; abundance: NA; d_gene: NA; j_gene: TRBJ2-6; CDR3nt: TGTGCCAGCTCGGACGGACTCTCTGGGGCCAACGTCCTGACTTTC; CDR3aa: CASSDGLSGANVLTF
v_gene: TRBV28; abundance: NA; d_gene: NA; j_gene: TRBJ2-7; CDR3nt: TGTGCCAGCAGTTTTCGAGGGCGGACCTACGAGCAGTACTTC; CDR3aa: CASSFRGRTYEQYF
v_gene: TRBV4-2; abundance: once; d_gene: NA; j_gene: TRBJ2-3; CDR3nt: TGTGCCAGCAGCCAAGATTTTAGCACAGATACGCAGTATTTT; CDR3aa: CASSQDFSTDTQYF
v_gene: TRBV18; abundance: NA; d_gene: NA; j_gene: TRBJ2-5; CDR3nt: TGTGCCAGCTCACCATCCGGGGCTGGCCCGGAGACCCAGTACTTC; CDR3aa: CASSPSGAGPETQYF
v_gene: TRBV6-6; abundance: NA; d_gene: NA; j_gene: TRBJ2-2; CDR3nt: TGTGCCAGCAGTTACAGTGCGGGAGGGGAGCTGTTTTTT; CDR3aa: CASSYSAGGELFF
v_gene: TRBV7-7; abundance: NA; d_gene: TRBD1; j_gene: TRBJ2-3; CDR3nt: TGTGCTAGCAGCTTACGGGCAGGGGGCGATGCAGATACGCAGTATTTT; CDR3aa: CASSLRAGGDADTQYF
v_gene: TRBV2; abundance: NA; d_gene: NA; j_gene: TRBJ2-1; CDR3nt: TGTGCCAGCCTTTTGGGGGGGCTCGGCAATGAGCAGTTCTTC; CDR3aa: CASLLGGLGNEQFF
v_gene: TRBV19; abundance: NA; d_gene: NA; j_gene: TRBJ2-5; CDR3nt: TGTGCCAGTAGAACACTAGAGAAAGAGACCCAGTACTTC; CDR3aa: CASRTLEKETQYF
v_gene: TRBV27; abundance: NA; d_gene: NA; j_gene: TRBJ2-1; CDR3nt: TGTGCCAGCAGTTCCCCTCGAGGGGGGGCGACCTTAGGAGGGCAGTTCTTC; CDR3aa: CASSSPRGGATLGGQFF
v_gene: TRBV5-1; abundance: NA; d_gene: NA; j_gene: TRBJ2-3; CDR3nt: TGCGCCAGCAGCTTGGTGGAATCGGGCACAGATACGCAGTATTTT; CDR3aa: CASSLVESGTDTQYF